This T cell receptor (beta chain) was retrieved from a study of CD8+ T cells in alopecia areata (dated by TCRdb to the late 2010s). Broadly, across the study: The treated patients, all with moderate-to-severe alopecia areata, were enrolled in an open-label pilot trial of oral tofacitinib given at 5 to 10 mg twice daily. Scalp tissue and sorted CD4+ and CD8+ peripheral blood T cells from patchy and totalis/universalis alopecia areata patients and from healthy controls were covered by human TCRbeta sequencing. Scalp clonality was compared across normal scalp (n=4), patchy alopecia areata scalp (n=8), and alopecia totalis/universalis scalp (n=8). RNA was extracted with the PAXgene miRNA kit for fixed scalp, the miRNeasy kit for PBMCs, and the RNeasy kit for mouse skin. Tofacitinib-treated patients had biopsies at baseline and at 4 and 24 weeks of treatment, with a later scalp biopsy in several patients. TCRbeta CDR3 regions were amplified by immunoSEQ multiplex PCR using 35 Vbeta forward and 13 Jbeta reverse primers. Patients stayed on tofacitinib for 6 to 18 months and then had 6 months of follow-up off drug so that delayed response and recurrence could be assessed. To study T cell clonal expansion in alopecia areata, the researchers applied high-throughput TCRbeta sequencing to both the C3H/HeJ mouse model and human patients. Summary of the overall study and its limitations: TCR sequences shared between patients were less clear than in mice, possibly partly because of HLA diversity in the patient population. Unlike mouse skin, where gammadelta T cells dominate, normal human skin contains resident alphabeta T cells that get sequenced too, which complicates analysis of the scalp TCR repertoire. Higher clonality and more expanded CD8+ clones were observed in lesional scalp than in normal scalp, particularly in alopecia totalis/universalis, a finding suggestive of antigenic drive.

The time point label here, explained by the study, means: baseline before oral tofacitinib. Lesional scalp punch biopsies and peripheral blood were obtained from alopecia areata patients. PBMCs were isolated by density centrifugation and stained for CD3, CD4 and CD8, and CD4+ and CD8+ T cells were sorted on a FACSAria. Library construction relied on the immunoSEQ multiplex PCR assay. RNA was extracted from all samples and reverse transcribed into cDNA, which served as template for TCR sequencing. SuperScript III was used for first-strand cDNA synthesis, primed with a 2:1 mix of oligo-dT and random hexamers. A synthetic immune receptor repertoire was used to assess amplification bias, and residual bias was removed computationally. As for the original processing: After raw reads were preprocessed to remove errors, the CDR3 was defined following IMGT conventions as running from the conserved cysteine to phenylalanine. Clonality was computed as 1 minus the Shannon entropy, with the entropy normalized by log2 of the number of productive unique TCRs. CD4 or CD8 identity of scalp clones was inferred by cross-referencing scalp TCRbeta sequences with sorted blood CD4 and CD8 repertoires. In its TCRdb copy, this immuneACCESS table keeps in-frame sequences only and misses some clones. Where compared with another copy, unresolved V genes explain less than half of these, and the others have no known cause. V and J calls and clone size are those listed in that table; D and trimming were worked out from the DNA. The sample table holds over 110,000 clones, of which around 51% were seen once. The leading ten clones occupy approximately 0.99% of the sample.

Comment on this clone: This receptor's antigen is unknown. Base qualities are not at hand, and no much larger clone is one base apart.

The CDR3 runs 15 amino acids, cysteine and phenylalanine included. The retained sequence is limited to the CDR3, 45 bases, with the frame set at the first base. Compared with germline, V lacks 5 bases and J lacks 1 base; bases without a gene match: 6. As encoded in the germline V gene, CDR1 is MNHEY while CDR2 is SVGAGI. The sequence was collected from a human donor with alopecia areata. This chain joins TRBV6-5 to TRBJ2-7, and TRBD1 matches 9 of the central bases. The input for sequencing was CD4+ T cells sorted from blood, taken at week 0. In nucleotide form, the sequence is TGTGCCAGCAGTACCACGGGACAGGGATCCTACGAGCAGTACTTC. This codes for CASSTTGQGSYEQYF.